Following are 27 T cell receptor beta chains from one sample sequenced in a study of cytomegalovirus exposure and HLA in healthy donors (dated by TCRdb to 2016 to 2017). The library relied on the immunoSEQ multiplex PCR assay. The multiplex PCR relied on a mix of 60 forward primers for TCR Vbeta segments and 13 reverse primers for TCR Jbeta segments. What TCRdb holds here is the immuneACCESS table cut down to in-frame rearrangements. Part of the clones is not present; checked against another copy, under half of the missing clones reflect an unresolved V gene, and the others are unexplained. The sample includes around 300,000 clones, with roughly 81% observed a single time. Of the sample, about 2% is held by the ten largest clones. The sample comprised PBMCs. Receptors originate from a woman aged 40 to 49 in good health and CMV-seropositive.

V is TRBV29-1 and J is TRBJ2-1; D possibly corresponds to TRBD2 (7 bases). Germline loops: CDR1 SQVTM, CDR2 ANQGSEA. This CDR3 spans 14 amino acids. V was cut by 7 bases and J by 5 bases, with 18 bases left in between. CDR3 nucleotides: TGCAGCGGGATGACTGGAGGGGGGGACAATGAGCAGTTCTTC. Protein sequence: CSGMTGGGDNEQFF.

The V gene is TRBV6-1, the J gene TRBJ2-1, with 11 bases matching TRBD2. The CDR3 sequence is 15 residues long. The germline V gene has CDR1 MNHNS and CDR2 SASEGT. J gave up 4 bases and V 10 bases, and 9 bases lay outside the gene matches. CDR3 loop: CATRSGTSGYNEQFF. The CDR3, as DNA: TGTGCCACCCGATCCGGGACTAGCGGTTACAATGAGCAGTTCTTC.

V and J are TRBV7-9 and TRBJ1-4; 8 bases map to TRBD1. With V trimmed by 4 bases and J by 4 bases, 2 bases remained unmatched. This CDR3 region has 14 residues. Germline assignment: CDR1 SEHNR and CDR2 FQNEAQ (reference sequence). CDR3 amino acids: CASSYGQGNEKLFF. The CDR3 coding sequence is TGTGCCAGCAGCTACGGACAGGGTAATGAAAAACTGTTTTTT.

There are a few counts of this clone. This chain links TRBV4-1 with TRBJ1-2, with D perhaps matching TRBD1 (5 bases). Germline CDR1 reads MGHRA; CDR2 reads YSYEKL. This CDR3 spans 13 amino acids. V was pared by 4 bases and J by 3 bases, with 9 bases between. The CDR3, as DNA: TGCGCCAGCAGCCCCGACAGCTACTATGGCTACACCTTC. Its protein is CASSPDSYYGYTF.

The rearrangement joins TRBV28 to TRBJ2-3, with TRBD2 matching 7 bases. Germline loops: CDR1 MDHEN, CDR2 SYDVKM. V was clipped by 4 bases and J by 2 bases; unmatched bases: 6. The length of the CDR3 is 15 residues. The CDR3 bases are TGTGCCAGCAGTTCGCCCGGGACTAACACAGATACGCAGTATTTT. As protein: CASSSPGTNTDTQYF.

CDR3 DNA sequence: TGTGCCAGCAGCTTAGGGGCCTTTGAAAAACTGTTTTTT. This sequence encodes CASSLGAFEKLFF. This sequence joins TRBV7-9 and TRBJ1-4; no reliable D call. V was shortened by 1 base and J by 7 bases, with 7 bases between the two germline ends. Germline CDR1 SEHNR, CDR2 FQNEAQ (reference sequence). The CDR3 length is 13 residues.

The J gene is TRBJ2-2, the V gene TRBV6-5, with no clear D. Trimming shortened V by 1 base and J by 4 bases, and 4 bases separated the two germline ends. This CDR3 region has 13 residues. CDR1 MNHEY and CDR2 SVGAGI come from the germline V gene. The CDR3 bases are TGTGCCAGCAGTTACTGGCTCACCGGGGAGCTGTTTTTT. Translated, it gives CASSYWLTGELFF.

To note about this clone: The junction differs from germline at one of its ends, possibly a read error. The chain recombines TRBV6-1 with TRBJ2-7; 11 bases match TRBD2. The germline V gene encodes CDR1 MNHNS and CDR2 SASEGT. The length of the CDR3 is 16 residues. The CDR3 sequence: CVSSALGTSGNYEQYF. The DNA of the CDR3 is TGTGTCAGCAGTGCACTGGGGACTAGCGGCAACTACGAGCAGTACTTC.

The CDR3 here is CATSSRLAGVDNEQFF. The CDR3 nucleotides read TGTGCCACCAGCAGCCGACTAGCGGGAGTCGACAATGAGCAGTTCTTC. This chain links TRBV15 with TRBJ2-1, with TRBD2 matching 12 bases. Germline V lookup: CDR1 LNHNV, CDR2 YYDKDF (reference sequence). J gave up 5 bases and V 3 bases, and 5 bases lay outside the gene matches. The CDR3 is 16 residues long.

CDR3 amino acids: CASSPMGTANQQETQYF. DNA of the CDR3: TGTGCCAGCAGCCCCATGGGGACAGCGAATCAACAAGAGACCCAGTACTTC. V and J are TRBV7-9 and TRBJ2-5; 7 bases fit TRBD1. The germline CDR1 and CDR2 sequences are SEHNR and FQNEAQ (reference sequence). This CDR3 spans 17 amino acids. With V trimmed by 5 bases and J by 2 bases, 14 bases remained unmatched.

The chain has TRBV30 and TRBJ1-2; 8 bases map to TRBD1. Trimming cost V 2 bases and J 4 bases; bases outside gene matches: 18. Germline CDR1 is GTSNPN and CDR2 is SVGIG (reference sequence). CDR3 length: 18 amino acids. The CDR3 reads CAWSPKPGQAFFSYGYTF. In DNA, the CDR3 is TGTGCCTGGAGTCCGAAACCGGGACAGGCGTTTTTCAGCTATGGCTACACCTTC. Full variable domain (rest looked up from reference TRBV30 and TRBJ1-2): SQTIHQWPATLVQPVGSPLSLECTVEGTSNPNLYWYRQAAGRGLQLLFYSVGIGQISSEVPQNLSASRPQDRQFILSSKKLLLSDSGFYLCAWSPKPGQAFFSYGYTFGSGTRLTVV.

The V and J genes are TRBV4-1 and TRBJ2-7; 9 positions agree with TRBD1. J was trimmed by 11 bases and V by 0 bases; bases with no gene match: 11. This CDR3 is 15 amino acids long. Per the germline V gene, CDR1 is MGHRA and CDR2 is YSYEKL. Written as DNA, the CDR3 is TGCGCCAGCAGCCAAGATTCTACCGGGACAGGGATTAAGTACTTC. Its translation is CASSQDSTGTGIKYF.

V gene TRBV9 combines with J gene TRBJ1-2; D may be TRBD1 (5 bases). Germline assignment: CDR1 SGDLS and CDR2 YYNGEE. The CDR3 length is 15 residues. Between the trimmed V and J ends, which lost 0 bases and 4 bases, there was a span of 13 bases. The DNA of the CDR3 is TGTGCCAGCAGCGTAGTGGAGACAGAGATCTATGGCTACACCTTC. Residues: CASSVVETEIYGYTF.

The chain links TRBV6-5 to TRBJ1-6, with a possible D match to TRBD1 (6 bases). The V end lost 4 bases, the J end lost 7 bases, and 11 bases lay between the germline ends. Germline V gene sequence: CDR1 MNHEY, CDR2 SVGAGI. This CDR3 is built from 14 residues. The CDR3 DNA reads as TGTGCCAGCAGTTGGAGGACAGAGAATTCACCCCTCCACTTT. Translated, it gives CASSWRTENSPLHF.

A single count supports this clone. The chain combines TRBV28 with TRBJ1-2, with D perhaps TRBD1 (6 bases). The germline V gene encodes CDR1 MDHEN and CDR2 SYDVKM. Deletions cut 6 bases from V and 4 bases from J, with 21 bases between. CDR3 length: 16 amino acids. CDR3 DNA sequence: TGTGCCAGCAGCCCAACCGGTTCGGGCAGGGGCTATGGCTACACCTTC. Residues: CASSPTGSGRGYGYTF.

V and J are TRBV18 and TRBJ2-3; D gene unclear. The CDR3 consists of 18 residues. Germline assignment: CDR1 KGHSH and CDR2 LQKENI. V was shortened by 6 bases and J by 0 bases, with 22 bases between the two germline ends. The CDR3 DNA is TGTGCCAGCTCGCCGGATGGGCTTTCCGAATCTAGCACAGATACGCAGTATTTT. It codes for CASSPDGLSESSTDTQYF.

This clone was seen a handful of times. The rearrangement joins TRBV27 to TRBJ2-7; 8 bases match TRBD2. CDR3 size: 16 residues. CDR1 and CDR2 from the germline V gene are MNHEY and SMNVEV (reference sequence). Unmatched junction bases numbered 7, after V lost 3 bases and J lost 0 bases. The CDR3 reads CASSFLAGGFSYEQYF. As DNA, the CDR3 is TGTGCCAGCAGTTTTCTGGCGGGAGGTTTCTCCTACGAGCAGTACTTC.

A word on this clone: The germline gene is not matched at one end of the junction; a read error may be the cause. The rearrangement links TRBV13 to TRBJ2-6; weak D call: TRBD1 (7 bases). The CDR3 loop spans 18 amino acids. The germline gives CDR1 PRHDT, CDR2 FYEKMQ (reference sequence). CDR3 region: CASSPRQGGPPGANGLTF. The CDR3 DNA sequence: TGTGCCAGCAGCCCAAGACAGGGAGGTCCCCCCGGGGCCAACGGCCTGACTTTC.

This chain uses TRBV18 with TRBJ1-6, with TRBD1 matching 10 bases. CDR3 length: 14 amino acids. Germline assignment: CDR1 KGHSH and CDR2 LQKENI. V trimming: 6 bases; J trimming: 9 bases; junction bases outside the gene matches: 5. The CDR3 region has the DNA TGTGCCAGCTCGCCCGGACAGGGGGTTTCACCCCTCCACTTT. The encoded protein is CASSPGQGVSPLHF.

The genes are TRBV5-6 and TRBJ2-5; D might be TRBD2 (6 bases). Germline V CDR1 and CDR2: SGHDT, YYEEEE. V lost 0 bases and J lost 11, with 8 bases in between. CDR3 size: 11 residues. CDR3 sequence reads: CASSLDSGQYF. The CDR3 DNA follows: TGTGCCAGCAGCTTGGACAGCGGGCAGTACTTC.

The chain combines TRBV18 with TRBJ2-6; possibly TRBD2 for D (6 bases). The CDR3 length is 15 residues. CDR1 KGHSH and CDR2 LQKENI come from the germline V gene. V was cut by 3 bases and J by 2 bases, with 8 bases left in between. The CDR3 protein is CASSPGLTGANVLTF. As DNA, the CDR3 is TGTGCCAGCTCACCGGGACTCACTGGGGCCAACGTCCTGACTTTC.

V usage is TRBV7-9 and J usage is TRBJ1-6; 7 nucleotides match TRBD1. This CDR3 spans 13 amino acids. The germline V gene has CDR1 SEHNR and CDR2 FQNEAQ (reference sequence). Trimming cost V 5 bases and J 11 bases; bases outside gene matches: 6. Written as DNA, the CDR3 is TGTGCCAGCAGCAGATGGGACAGTACACCCCTCCACTTT. This gives the protein CASSRWDSTPLHF.

The chain is built from TRBV5-1 and TRBJ2-1; 8 nucleotides align to TRBD2. This CDR3 has 17 residues. J lost 6 bases, V lost 0 bases, and 11 bases had no gene match. CDR1 is SGHRS, CDR2 YFSETQ, per germline. The CDR3 region has the DNA TGCGCCAGCAGCTTGGAGTCGGGAGGGCCGATAATCAATGAGCAGTTCTTC. Translation: CASSLESGGPIINEQFF.

V is TRBV7-8 and J is TRBJ1-1; D remains unclear. Per the germline V gene, CDR1 is SGHVS and CDR2 is FQNEAQ. This CDR3 has 13 amino acids. Trimming shortened V by 5 bases and J by 1 base, and 8 bases separated the two germline ends. CDR3 sequence reads: CASSRARNTEAFF. DNA of the CDR3: TGTGCCAGCAGCCGAGCGAGGAACACTGAAGCTTTCTTT.

V is TRBV7-9 and J is TRBJ1-2, with D hard to call. CDR1 is SEHNR, CDR2 FQNEAQ, per germline (reference sequence). CDR3 length: 15 residues. V lost 0 bases, J lost 1 base, and 9 bases lay in between. The CDR3 DNA follows: TGTGCCAGCAGCTTAGCGACGACATTTAACTATGGCTACACCTTC. Residues: CASSLATTFNYGYTF. Full variable domain (rest looked up from reference TRBV7-9 and TRBJ1-2): DTGVSQNPRHKITKRGQNVTFRCDPISEHNRLYWYRQTLGQGPEFLTYFQNEAQLEKSRLLSDRFSAERPKGSFSTLEIQRTEQGDSAMYLCASSLATTFNYGYTFGSGTRLTVV.

This clone was recorded once. The V call is TRBV11-2, the J call TRBJ2-5, with a tentative D call TRBD1 (6 bases). Germline V gene sequence: CDR1 SGHAT, CDR2 FQNNGV. The ends were cut back, 3 bases at V and 8 bases at J, with 19 bases in the middle. There are 15 residues in the CDR3. CDR3: CASSFAGARGDTQYF. In DNA form, the CDR3 reads TGTGCCAGCAGCTTCGCAGGGGCTAGGGGTGACACCCAGTACTTC. The variable domain in full, with the rest retrieved from reference TRBV11-2 and TRBJ2-5, is EAGVAQSPRYKIIEKRQSVAFWCNPISGHATLYWYQQILGQGPKLLIQFQNNGVVDDSQLPKDRFSAERLKGVDSTLKIQPAKLEDSAVYLCASSFAGARGDTQYFGPGTRLLVL.

A few counts support this clone. The J gene is TRBJ2-7, the V gene TRBV11-3; 9 bases line up with TRBD2. Germline lookup yields CDR1 SGHNT and CDR2 YENEEA. V dropped 1 base and J dropped 6; count of bases not matched to a gene: 7. The CDR3 is made up of 15 amino acids. The CDR3 sequence is CASSLVLAGWGEQYF. As DNA, the CDR3 is TGTGCCAGCAGCTTAGTCCTAGCGGGATGGGGCGAGCAGTACTTC. The full variable domain, rest sourced from reference TRBV11-3 and TRBJ2-7, is EAGVVQSPRYKIIEKKQPVAFWCNPISGHNTLYWYLQNLGQGPELLIRYENEEAVDDSQLPKDRFSAERLKGVDSTLKIQPAELGDSAVYLCASSLVLAGWGEQYFGPGTRLTVT.